The clone carrying this T cell receptor (beta chain) was found once. Its antigen is still unknown. This table comes from immunoSEQ multiplex PCR, and its TCRdb copy is limited to in-frame clones, with some not included. The sample records 45,000 to 50,000 clones, about nine tenths being singletons. The CDR3 has 17 amino acids. Per germline, CDR1 SEHNR and CDR2 FQNEAQ (reference sequence). V lost 1 base to trimming and J lost 4 bases; unmatched junction nucleotides: 12. This entry belongs to a study of OX40 agonist ivuxolimab in advanced cancers. Study findings and constraints: With doses of 0.1 to 3.0 mg/kg, CD4+ and CD8+ blood T cells had undergone clonal expansion by week 6. In general, CD8+ T cells held more expanded clones than CD4+ did, on average.

Patients were ineligible given autoimmune disease history or systemic immunosuppression. The rearrangement links TRBV7-9 to TRBJ1-1, with 7 positions matching TRBD1. The clonotype was recovered from an adult with an advanced solid tumor such as melanoma, head and neck, liver or kidney cancer. Specimen: CD4+ or CD8+ T cells sorted from blood, collected in a trial of the OX40 agonist ivuxolimab. The chain's CDR3 is CASSLDLERAGGTEAFF. The CDR3 DNA reads TGTGCCAGCAGCTTAGATTTAGAGAGGGCAGGGGGCACTGAAGCTTTCTTT.